The sequence of this T cell receptor beta chain was determined in a study of cytomegalovirus exposure and HLA in healthy donors. Study-level information: There were under 140 million unique TCR beta sequences, drawn from about 180 million T cells, in an earlier analysis.

Study findings and constraints: An analysis that was carried out later associated about 17,000 TCR beta sequences with HLA alleles at 0.05 false discovery rate. From TCR beta sequences, most subjects' HLA-A and HLA-B alleles were reportedly predicted accurately.

In its sample, this clone was seen a few times. The antigen is unknown. This cohort consisted of healthy bone marrow donors. The V gene's germline CDR1 is SGDLS and CDR2 YYNGEE. The CDR3 extends over 15 amino acids. V was clipped by 2 bases and J by 1 base; unmatched bases: 5. It was with 60 Vbeta and 13 Jbeta primers that the PCR ran. Some clones are missing from TCRdb's copy, which holds only in-frame ones; the method was immunoSEQ multiplex PCR. The sample yields over 150,000 clones, 75% to 90% seen once. The TCR was taken from a human donor in good health. The specimen was PBMCs. This chain joins TRBV9 and TRBJ2-5; 7 nucleotides match TRBD2. CDR3 protein: CASSVSGGSQETQYF. The DNA of the CDR3 is TGTGCCAGCAGCGTGTCCGGGGGGAGCCAAGAGACCCAGTACTTC.